This TCR beta chain was identified in a study of CD8 T cells in Susac syndrome. In blood CD8+ and CD4+ T cells, TCR beta underwent sequencing. Reverse transcription of roughly 0.5 to 1 ug RNA used random hexamers. TCR beta CDR3 was amplified by immunoSEQ multiplex PCR. This amplification extended across 54 Vbeta and 13 Jbeta segments. TCRdb re-analysed the immunoSEQ multiplex PCR reads in MiXCR, keeping a single row per CDR3 protein. The data show around 200,000 distinct CDR3 sequences, with approximately 95% seen just once and 0.082% held by the top ten. Looked up from germline, CDR1 is SQVTM and CDR2 is ANQGSEA. The CDR3 loop spans 13 amino acids. This clonotype was counted a single time.

The chain employs TRBV29-1 and TRBJ2-1; D is unclear. This TCR was sampled from a human donor with multiple sclerosis. The sequenced material came from CD4+ T cells from PBMCs. CDR3 protein: CGCSVASYNEQFF. The CDR3 DNA follows: TGCGGATGCTCAGTGGCCTCCTACAATGAGCAGTTCTTC.